Listed below are T cell receptor beta chains from one sample, sequenced in a study of spatial heterogeneity in lung cancer. Via MiXCR, TCRdb re-called the 5' RACE reads, giving one row per CDR3 protein. The table lists a few thousand distinct CDR3 sequences, roughly 6.1% of them singletons. Source: lung tumor tissue, taken at surgery. The receptors come from a male donor with early-stage non-small cell lung cancer. Both conserved end residues are part of each CDR3. A D gene is named only where the DNA matches it firmly. Expanded clones are given a class, and other clones once, few, many or no size at all.

CDR3 protein: CASSQVPQGGYGYTF
CDR3 DNA: TGCGCCAGCAGCCAAGTCCCGCAGGGAGGCTATGGCTACACCTTC
J gene: TRBJ1-2
V gene: TRBV4-1
D gene: .
clone size: many

CDR3 protein: CASSLRRHNYGYTF
CDR3 DNA: TGTGCCAGCAGCTTAAGGCGCCACAACTATGGCTACACCTTC
J gene: TRBJ1-2
V gene: TRBV7-2
D gene: .
clone size: many

CDR3 protein: CASSLFGVGNQPQHF
CDR3 DNA: TGTGCCAGCAGCTTATTTGGGGTAGGCAATCAGCCCCAGCATTTT
J gene: TRBJ1-5
V gene: TRBV7-2
D gene: .
clone size: many

CDR3 protein: CASSLRTSGSSYNEQFF
CDR3 DNA: TGTGCCAGCAGCTTACGCACTAGCGGAAGCTCCTACAATGAGCAGTTCTTC
J gene: TRBJ2-1
V gene: TRBV11-2
D gene: TRBD2
clone size: many

CDR3 protein: CATSRETDNEQFF
CDR3 DNA: TGTGCCACCAGCAGAGAAACTGACAATGAGCAGTTCTTC
J gene: TRBJ2-1
V gene: TRBV15
D gene: .
clone size: few

CDR3 protein: CATSVRQGAYEQFF
CDR3 DNA: TGTGCCACCAGCGTAAGACAGGGGGCTTATGAGCAGTTCTTC
J gene: TRBJ2-1
V gene: TRBV15
D gene: TRBD1
clone size: few

CDR3 protein: CASSLESGRNTGELFF
CDR3 DNA: TGCGCCAGCAGCTTGGAATCCGGACGAAACACCGGGGAGCTGTTTTTT
J gene: TRBJ2-2
V gene: TRBV5-1
D gene: .
clone size: medium-sized

CDR3 protein: CASSQRGGQETQYF
CDR3 DNA: TGTGCCAGCAGCCAACGTGGGGGACAAGAGACCCAGTACTTC
J gene: TRBJ2-5
V gene: TRBV3-1
D gene: .
clone size: many

CDR3 protein: CASRPTTGYGYGYTF
CDR3 DNA: TGTGCCAGCAGGCCTACTACAGGGTATGGCTATGGCTACACCTTC
J gene: TRBJ1-2
V gene: TRBV12-3/TRBV12-4
D gene: .
clone size: large

CDR3 protein: CASSRQWALYNSPLHF
CDR3 DNA: TGTGCCAGCAGTCGGCAGTGGGCCCTCTATAATTCACCCCTCCACTTT
J gene: TRBJ1-6
V gene: TRBV6-5
D gene: .
clone size: medium-sized

CDR3 protein: CATSRHSQETQYF
CDR3 DNA: TGTGCCACCAGCAGGCACAGCCAAGAGACCCAGTACTTC
J gene: TRBJ2-5
V gene: TRBV15
D gene: .
clone size: medium-sized

CDR3 protein: CASSLGLLSSYNEQFF
CDR3 DNA: TGTGCCAGCAGCCTTGGACTATTAAGCTCCTACAATGAGCAGTTCTTC
J gene: TRBJ2-1
V gene: TRBV6-5
D gene: .
clone size: medium-sized

CDR3 protein: CASSEVPSGSTNEQFF
CDR3 DNA: TGTGCCAGCAGTGAAGTACCTAGCGGGAGCACCAATGAGCAGTTCTTC
J gene: TRBJ2-1
V gene: TRBV6-1
D gene: TRBD2
clone size: .

CDR3 protein: CASSFGAPGELFF
CDR3 DNA: TGCGCCAGCAGCTTCGGGGCCCCCGGGGAGCTGTTTTTT
J gene: TRBJ2-2
V gene: TRBV5-1
D gene: .
clone size: medium-sized

CDR3 protein: CASRSGTLFRDEQYF
CDR3 DNA: TGTGCCAGCAGGTCCGGGACCCTTTTTCGGGACGAGCAGTACTTC
J gene: TRBJ2-7
V gene: TRBV6-5
D gene: .
clone size: many

CDR3 protein: CASSLSTRLASLYNEQFF
CDR3 DNA: TGTGCCAGCAGTTTATCCACCCGCCTGGCCTCACTTTACAATGAGCAGTTCTTC
J gene: TRBJ2-1
V gene: TRBV12-3/TRBV12-4
D gene: .
clone size: medium-sized

CDR3 protein: CASSDRGYVGELFF
CDR3 DNA: TGTGCCAGCAGTGACAGGGGATATGTCGGGGAGCTGTTTTTT
J gene: TRBJ2-2
V gene: TRBV25-1
D gene: .
clone size: many

CDR3 protein: CASSPGPYNEQFF
CDR3 DNA: TGTGCCAGCAGCCCGGGACCCTACAATGAGCAGTTCTTC
J gene: TRBJ2-1
V gene: TRBV7-2
D gene: .
clone size: many

CDR3 protein: CASSPLWGRGGTEAFF
CDR3 DNA: TGTGCCAGCAGCCCCCTATGGGGCCGGGGAGGCACTGAAGCTTTCTTT
J gene: TRBJ1-1
V gene: TRBV5-6
D gene: .
clone size: .

CDR3 protein: CASSSDGTGPDTQYF
CDR3 DNA: TGTGCCAGCAGCTCCGACGGGACAGGGCCAGATACGCAGTATTTT
J gene: TRBJ2-3
V gene: TRBV7-6
D gene: TRBD1
clone size: medium-sized

CDR3 protein: CASSQEAGSLHPFFF
CDR3 DNA: TGTGCCAGCAGCCAAGAGGCGGGTTCACTCCACCCCTTTTTTTTT
J gene: TRBJ1-4
V gene: TRBV4-2
D gene: .
clone size: medium-sized

CDR3 protein: CSYKVGTRWNSNIQYF
CDR3 DNA: TGCAGCTATAAAGTGGGGACTAGGTGGAACTCAAACATTCAGTACTTC
J gene: TRBJ2-4
V gene: TRBV29-1
D gene: TRBD2
clone size: medium-sized

CDR3 protein: CSAQTGERQPQHF
CDR3 DNA: TGCAGTGCTCAGACAGGGGAACGACAGCCCCAGCATTTT
J gene: TRBJ1-5
V gene: TRBV20-1
D gene: TRBD1
clone size: medium-sized

CDR3 protein: CSAGPGGTYYTDTQYF
CDR3 DNA: TGCAGTGCGGGACCCGGCGGGACTTACTACACAGATACGCAGTATTTT
J gene: TRBJ2-3
V gene: TRBV20-1
D gene: .
clone size: .

CDR3 protein: CASSLNIRVGQFF
CDR3 DNA: TGTGCCAGCAGCTTAAACATACGGGTTGGGCAGTTCTTC
J gene: TRBJ2-1
V gene: TRBV12-3/TRBV12-4
D gene: .
clone size: .

CDR3 protein: CAIAGGSTDTQYF
CDR3 DNA: TGTGCCATCGCCGGGGGTAGCACAGATACGCAGTATTTT
J gene: TRBJ2-3
V gene: TRBV10-3
D gene: .
clone size: many

CDR3 protein: CATSDLLDGLGQETQYF
CDR3 DNA: TGTGCCACCAGTGATTTGCTCGATGGGTTGGGACAAGAGACCCAGTACTTC
J gene: TRBJ2-5
V gene: TRBV24-1
D gene: .
clone size: medium-sized

CDR3 protein: CSALGASGGNEQFF
CDR3 DNA: TGCAGCGCCCTAGGGGCTAGCGGGGGGAATGAGCAGTTCTTC
J gene: TRBJ2-1
V gene: TRBV29-1
D gene: TRBD2
clone size: .

CDR3 protein: CASSVWGNQPQHF
CDR3 DNA: TGTGCCAGCAGCGTCTGGGGGAATCAGCCCCAGCATTTT
J gene: TRBJ1-5
V gene: TRBV6-1
D gene: .
clone size: medium-sized

CDR3 protein: CASRTRLAGADTQYF
CDR3 DNA: TGTGCCAGCAGAACTCGACTAGCGGGAGCAGATACGCAGTATTTT
J gene: TRBJ2-3
V gene: TRBV7-2
D gene: TRBD2
clone size: medium-sized

CDR3 protein: CASSQASTDTQYF
CDR3 DNA: TGTGCCAGCTCACAAGCTAGCACAGATACGCAGTATTTT
J gene: TRBJ2-3
V gene: TRBV18
D gene: .
clone size: .

CDR3 protein: CASSLGAGWRTDTQYF
CDR3 DNA: TGTGCCAGCAGCCTAGGGGCAGGGTGGCGCACAGATACGCAGTATTTT
J gene: TRBJ2-3
V gene: TRBV11-3
D gene: .
clone size: .

CDR3 protein: CASSTRTGLSYEQYF
CDR3 DNA: TGTGCCAGCAGTACGAGGACCGGTCTCTCCTACGAGCAGTACTTC
J gene: TRBJ2-7
V gene: TRBV25-1
D gene: .
clone size: large

CDR3 protein: CASSPRDFDQETQYF
CDR3 DNA: TGTGCCAGCAGCCCCCGGGACTTTGACCAAGAGACCCAGTACTTC
J gene: TRBJ2-5
V gene: TRBV7-9
D gene: .
clone size: .

CDR3 protein: CASSGPEGQPQHF
CDR3 DNA: TGTGCCAGCAGCGGGCCCGAGGGTCAGCCCCAGCATTTT
J gene: TRBJ1-5
V gene: TRBV9
D gene: .
clone size: many

CDR3 protein: CASRNGQVNTGELFF
CDR3 DNA: TGTGCCAGCAGAAACGGACAGGTCAACACCGGGGAGCTGTTTTTT
J gene: TRBJ2-2
V gene: TRBV6-5
D gene: TRBD1
clone size: medium-sized

CDR3 protein: CASSVGRTNTGELFF
CDR3 DNA: TGTGCCAGCAGCGTAGGGAGGACAAACACCGGGGAGCTGTTTTTT
J gene: TRBJ2-2
V gene: TRBV9
D gene: .
clone size: many

CDR3 protein: CASSLSGLSDEQFF
CDR3 DNA: TGTGCCAGCAGCTTATCAGGGCTCAGCGATGAGCAGTTCTTC
J gene: TRBJ2-1
V gene: TRBV7-2
D gene: .
clone size: medium-sized

CDR3 protein: CASSLAVGGYTF
CDR3 DNA: TGTGCCAGCAGTTTAGCTGTCGGAGGCTACACCTTC
J gene: TRBJ1-2
V gene: TRBV12-3/TRBV12-4
D gene: .
clone size: many

CDR3 protein: CASSSPGTEVYEQYF
CDR3 DNA: TGTGCCAGCAGCTCCCCCGGGACAGAAGTCTACGAGCAGTACTTC
J gene: TRBJ2-7
V gene: TRBV28
D gene: TRBD1
clone size: few

CDR3 protein: CASSRPGANEQFF
CDR3 DNA: TGTGCCAGCAGCCGCCCCGGGGCTAATGAGCAGTTCTTC
J gene: TRBJ2-1
V gene: TRBV7-2
D gene: .
clone size: many

CDR3 protein: CASSLGQKNTEAFF
CDR3 DNA: TGCGCCAGCAGCTTGGGGCAGAAGAACACTGAAGCTTTCTTT
J gene: TRBJ1-1
V gene: TRBV5-1
D gene: .
clone size: medium-sized

CDR3 protein: CSARDAHRRSDTQYF
CDR3 DNA: TGCAGTGCTAGAGATGCCCACAGGAGATCAGATACGCAGTATTTT
J gene: TRBJ2-3
V gene: TRBV20-1
D gene: .
clone size: many

CDR3 protein: CASSLRGDFSGNTIYF
CDR3 DNA: TGTGCCAGCAGCTTAAGAGGGGACTTCTCTGGAAACACCATATATTTT
J gene: TRBJ1-3
V gene: TRBV13
D gene: .
clone size: .

CDR3 protein: CASSVGAGGSPGELFF
CDR3 DNA: TGCGCCAGCAGTGTAGGAGCGGGGGGATCCCCCGGGGAGCTGTTTTTT
J gene: TRBJ2-2
V gene: TRBV10-2
D gene: TRBD2
clone size: large

CDR3 protein: CASSLRGNEQYF
CDR3 DNA: TGTGCCAGCAGTTTAAGGGGTAACGAGCAGTACTTC
J gene: TRBJ2-7
V gene: TRBV12-3/TRBV12-4
D gene: .
clone size: .

CDR3 protein: CASSLVQPGIDGYTF
CDR3 DNA: TGCGCCAGCAGCTTGGTTCAGCCAGGGATTGATGGCTACACCTTC
J gene: TRBJ1-2
V gene: TRBV5-1
D gene: .
clone size: many

CDR3 protein: CASSYGAGEKLFF
CDR3 DNA: TGTGCCAGCAGTTATGGCGCCGGCGAAAAACTGTTTTTT
J gene: TRBJ1-4
V gene: TRBV12-3/TRBV12-4
D gene: .
clone size: medium-sized

CDR3 protein: CASSEGATGSLNEKLFF
CDR3 DNA: TGTGCCAGCAGCGAAGGGGCAACAGGGAGCCTTAATGAAAAACTGTTTTTT
J gene: TRBJ1-4
V gene: TRBV4-2
D gene: .
clone size: medium-sized

CDR3 protein: CSARDARGKETQYF
CDR3 DNA: TGCAGTGCTAGAGATGCGAGGGGCAAGGAGACCCAGTACTTC
J gene: TRBJ2-5
V gene: TRBV20-1
D gene: .
clone size: medium-sized

CDR3 protein: CASSSTSGAYEQYF
CDR3 DNA: TGTGCCAGCAGCTCAACTAGCGGGGCATACGAGCAGTACTTC
J gene: TRBJ2-7
V gene: TRBV7-6
D gene: TRBD2
clone size: medium-sized

CDR3 protein: CASSYSPGVYEQYF
CDR3 DNA: TGTGCCAGCAGTTACTCGCCAGGGGTGTACGAGCAGTACTTC
J gene: TRBJ2-7
V gene: TRBV6-5
D gene: .
clone size: medium-sized

CDR3 protein: CASSLSTLNTEAFF
CDR3 DNA: TGTGCCAGCAGCTTAAGTACCCTGAACACTGAAGCTTTCTTT
J gene: TRBJ1-1
V gene: TRBV11-1
D gene: .
clone size: few

CDR3 protein: CASSRTAVAQYF
CDR3 DNA: TGTGCCAGCAGCCGAACGGCGGTGGCCCAGTACTTC
J gene: TRBJ2-5
V gene: TRBV6-5
D gene: .
clone size: .

CDR3 protein: CASSTGWGTGELFF
CDR3 DNA: TGTGCCAGCAGCACGGGATGGGGGACCGGGGAGCTGTTTTTT
J gene: TRBJ2-2
V gene: TRBV5-5
D gene: .
clone size: many